This T cell receptor beta chain was recovered during a study of blood T cell repertoires in COVID-19. Looking at the study overall: Sites in the United States, Italy and Spain provided acute and convalescent COVID-19 samples. PBMCs, B-cell-depleted T cells, or T cells provided the cDNA or gDNA that made up the material.

Profiling relied on immunoSEQ multiplex PCR, and the TCRdb table lists in-frame clones only, not all of them. The table shows approximately 94,000 clones, with 80% occurring only once. Unmatched junction bases numbered 5, after V lost 5 bases and J lost 0 bases. CDR3 length: 15 residues. Germline-derived CDR1 and CDR2 are SGHNT and YENEEA. J is TRBJ2-3 and V is TRBV11-3; 7 nucleotides agree with TRBD2. This clonotype originated in a woman in her seventies with acute or convalescent COVID-19. The sequencing input was peripheral blood. In DNA form, the CDR3 reads TGTGCCAGCAGCCACGGGGGGACTAGCACAGATACGCAGTATTTT. Residues: CASSHGGTSTDTQYF.